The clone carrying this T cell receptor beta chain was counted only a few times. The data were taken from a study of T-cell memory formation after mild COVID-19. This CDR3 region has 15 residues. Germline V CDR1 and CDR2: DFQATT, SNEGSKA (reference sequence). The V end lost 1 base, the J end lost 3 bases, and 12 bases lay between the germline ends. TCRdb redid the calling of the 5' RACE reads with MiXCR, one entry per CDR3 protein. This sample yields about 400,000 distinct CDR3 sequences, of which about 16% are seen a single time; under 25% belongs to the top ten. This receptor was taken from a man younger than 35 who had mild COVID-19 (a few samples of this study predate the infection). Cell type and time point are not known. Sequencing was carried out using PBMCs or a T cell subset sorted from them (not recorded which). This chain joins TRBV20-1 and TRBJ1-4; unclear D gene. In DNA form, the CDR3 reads TGCAGTGCTAGAGGACGAAGGAGTGCTAATGAAAAACTGTTTTTT. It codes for CSARGRRSANEKLFF.